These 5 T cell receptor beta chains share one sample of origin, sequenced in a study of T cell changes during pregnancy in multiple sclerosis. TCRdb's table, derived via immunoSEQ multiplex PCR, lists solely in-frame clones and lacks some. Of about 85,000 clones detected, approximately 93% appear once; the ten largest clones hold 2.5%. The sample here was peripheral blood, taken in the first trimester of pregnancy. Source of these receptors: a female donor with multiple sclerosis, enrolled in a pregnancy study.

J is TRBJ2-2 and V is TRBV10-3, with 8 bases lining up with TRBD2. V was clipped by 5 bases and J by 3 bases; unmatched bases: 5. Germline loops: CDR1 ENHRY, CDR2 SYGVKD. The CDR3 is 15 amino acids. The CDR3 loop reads CAISSGSIDTGELFF. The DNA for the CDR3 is TGTGCCATCAGTAGCGGGAGTATCGACACCGGGGAGCTGTTTTTT.

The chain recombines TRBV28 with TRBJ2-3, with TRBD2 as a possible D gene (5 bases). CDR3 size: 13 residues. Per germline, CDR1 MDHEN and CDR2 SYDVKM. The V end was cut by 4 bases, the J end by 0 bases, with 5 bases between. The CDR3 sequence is CASSWTSTDTQYF. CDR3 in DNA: TGTGCCAGCAGTTGGACTAGCACAGATACGCAGTATTTT.

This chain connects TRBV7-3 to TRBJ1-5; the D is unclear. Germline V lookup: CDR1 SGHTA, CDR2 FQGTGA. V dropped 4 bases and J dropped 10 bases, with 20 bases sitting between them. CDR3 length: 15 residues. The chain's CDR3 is CASSCPRQAKEPQHF. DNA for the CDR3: TGTGCCAGCAGCTGCCCCCGGCAGGCGAAAGAACCCCAGCATTTT. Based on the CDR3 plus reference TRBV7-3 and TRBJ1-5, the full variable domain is GAGVSQTPSNKVTEKGKYVELRCDPISGHTALYWYRQSLGQGPEFLIYFQGTGAADDSGLPNDRFFAVRPEGSVSTLKIQRTERGDSAVYLCASSCPRQAKEPQHFGDGTRLSIL.

CDR3 sequence: CASSVATGEVEQFF. CDR3 bases: TGTGCCAGCAGCGTAGCCACCGGGGAAGTTGAGCAGTTCTTC. The chain has TRBV9 and TRBJ2-1, with D possibly being TRBD2 (5 bases). The germline V gene encodes CDR1 SGDLS and CDR2 YYNGEE. CDR3 length: 14 amino acids. The V end lost 0 bases, the J end lost 9 bases, and 13 bases lay between the germline ends. The full variable domain, rest sourced from reference TRBV9 and TRBJ2-1, is DSGVTQTPKHLITATGQRVTLRCSPRSGDLSVYWYQQSLDQGLQFLIQYYNGEERAKGNILERFSAQQFPDLHSELNLSSLELGDSALYFCASSVATGEVEQFFGPGTRLTVL.

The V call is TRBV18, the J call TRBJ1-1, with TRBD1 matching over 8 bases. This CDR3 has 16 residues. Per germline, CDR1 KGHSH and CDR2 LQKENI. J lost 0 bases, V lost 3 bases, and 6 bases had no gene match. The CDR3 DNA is TGTGCCAGCTCACCGACCAGGGGGCCGATGAACACTGAAGCTTTCTTT. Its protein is CASSPTRGPMNTEAFF.